Listed below are T cell receptor beta chains from one sample, sequenced in a study of blood T cell repertoires in COVID-19. This table comes from immunoSEQ multiplex PCR, and its TCRdb copy is limited to in-frame clones, with some not included. The data show around 300,000 clones, approximately 88% seen once. Sequenced material: PBMCs or T cells enriched from blood (not recorded which). These receptors came from a young man who had recovered from COVID-19. Each CDR3 is given with its conserved first and last residue. Each record gives: V gene, clone size, D gene, J gene, CDR3 DNA, CDR3 protein. A D gene is named only where the DNA matches it firmly. The size of a clone is reported for some rows only, either as once, few or many, or as a class for expanded clones.

V gene: TRBV6-5; clone size: -; D gene: TRBD1; J gene: TRBJ1-4; CDR3 DNA: TGTGCCAGCAGTTACTCGCAGGGACAGGGGGTGGAAAAACTGTTTTTT; CDR3 protein: CASSYSQGQGVEKLFF
V gene: TRBV19; clone size: -; D gene: TRBD1; J gene: TRBJ1-4; CDR3 DNA: TGTGCCAGTAGTCCAGGGAAAACGGGACAGAGTAATGAAAAACTGTTTTTT; CDR3 protein: CASSPGKTGQSNEKLFF
V gene: TRBV15; clone size: -; D gene: -; J gene: TRBJ2-7; CDR3 DNA: TGTGCCACCAGCGATCAGGGGAATGAGCAGTACTTC; CDR3 protein: CATSDQGNEQYF
V gene: TRBV7-9; clone size: -; D gene: TRBD2; J gene: TRBJ2-7; CDR3 DNA: TGTGCCAGCAGCTTCACGGGCGGGGGCTACGAGCAGTACTTC; CDR3 protein: CASSFTGGGYEQYF
V gene: TRBV7-2; clone size: -; D gene: TRBD1; J gene: TRBJ2-3; CDR3 DNA: TGTGCCAGCAGCTTAGGACAGGGACAGAGCACAGATACGCAGTATTTT; CDR3 protein: CASSLGQGQSTDTQYF
V gene: TRBV4-1; clone size: -; D gene: TRBD2; J gene: TRBJ2-5; CDR3 DNA: TGCGCCAGCAGCCAAGAGCCTAGCGGGGGGGGTGAGACCCAGTACTTC; CDR3 protein: CASSQEPSGGGETQYF
V gene: TRBV27; clone size: -; D gene: TRBD1; J gene: TRBJ1-3; CDR3 DNA: TGTGCCAGCAGCCACAGGGGGCCCTCTGGAAACACCATATATTTT; CDR3 protein: CASSHRGPSGNTIYF
V gene: TRBV7-7; clone size: -; D gene: -; J gene: TRBJ1-2; CDR3 DNA: TGTGCCAGCAGCTTAGGGGTGTCAGGCTACTATGGCTACACCTTC; CDR3 protein: CASSLGVSGYYGYTF
V gene: TRBV10-3; clone size: -; D gene: TRBD1; J gene: TRBJ1-5; CDR3 DNA: TGTGCCATCACAGGGGGCTTGGGTCAGCCCCAGCATTTT; CDR3 protein: CAITGGLGQPQHF
V gene: TRBV5-1; clone size: -; D gene: TRBD1; J gene: TRBJ2-5; CDR3 DNA: TGCGCCAGCAGCTCACAGGGGCAAGAGACCCAGTACTTC; CDR3 protein: CASSSQGQETQYF
V gene: TRBV9; clone size: -; D gene: -; J gene: TRBJ2-1; CDR3 DNA: TGTGCCAGCAGCGTAGGATGGGGGGGCCACAATGAGCAGTTCTTC; CDR3 protein: CASSVGWGGHNEQFF
V gene: TRBV2; clone size: -; D gene: -; J gene: TRBJ1-1; CDR3 DNA: TGTGCCAGCAGTGTAAGAGGGTCGAACACTGAAGCTTTCTTT; CDR3 protein: CASSVRGSNTEAFF
V gene: TRBV18; clone size: once; D gene: TRBD1; J gene: TRBJ1-2; CDR3 DNA: TGTGCCAGCTCGCCCGGACAGGGGAATATGGGCTACACCTTC; CDR3 protein: CASSPGQGNMGYTF
V gene: TRBV9; clone size: -; D gene: -; J gene: TRBJ1-4; CDR3 DNA: TGTGCCAGCAGCGTAGCGACCGCGGTCGGGTCGGGGGAACTGTTTTTT; CDR3 protein: CASSVATAVGSGELFF
V gene: TRBV18; clone size: -; D gene: TRBD1; J gene: TRBJ1-6; CDR3 DNA: TGTGCCAGCTCATCGGGACAGGGCTATAATTCACCCCTCCACTTT; CDR3 protein: CASSSGQGYNSPLHF
V gene: TRBV5-1; clone size: -; D gene: TRBD1; J gene: TRBJ1-2; CDR3 DNA: TGCGCCAGCAGCTTGGCCGGGACAGAAAACTATGGCTACACCTTC; CDR3 protein: CASSLAGTENYGYTF
V gene: TRBV27; clone size: -; D gene: TRBD1; J gene: TRBJ2-7; CDR3 DNA: TGTGCCAGCAGTTACGGGACAGGGGCTTACGAGCAGTACTTC; CDR3 protein: CASSYGTGAYEQYF
V gene: TRBV9; clone size: -; D gene: TRBD2; J gene: TRBJ2-2; CDR3 DNA: TGTGCCAGCACCCCGACTAGCGGGGAATTCGGGGAGCTGTTTTTT; CDR3 protein: CASTPTSGEFGELFF
V gene: TRBV5-4; clone size: -; D gene: -; J gene: TRBJ1-1; CDR3 DNA: TGTGCCAGCAGCTTGGGGGGCCCGAGCGTGCACACTGAAGCTTTCTTT; CDR3 protein: CASSLGGPSVHTEAFF
V gene: TRBV28; clone size: -; D gene: -; J gene: TRBJ2-7; CDR3 DNA: TGTGCCAGCAGTATTAGAGAGTTCTACGAGCAGTACTTC; CDR3 protein: CASSIREFYEQYF
V gene: TRBV11-2; clone size: once; D gene: TRBD1; J gene: TRBJ2-2; CDR3 DNA: TGTGCCAGCAGCTCACCGGACAGGGCTTTCGCGAACACCGGGGAGCTGTTTTTT; CDR3 protein: CASSSPDRAFANTGELFF
V gene: TRBV7-7; clone size: -; D gene: TRBD2; J gene: TRBJ2-3; CDR3 DNA: TGTGCCAGCAGCCTACTAGCGGGGGGGTCCGGAGATACGCAGTATTTT; CDR3 protein: CASSLLAGGSGDTQYF
V gene: TRBV7-3; clone size: -; D gene: TRBD1; J gene: TRBJ2-2; CDR3 DNA: TGTGCCAGCAGCTATACAGGGGGCGCGGGCACCGGGGAGCTGTTTTTT; CDR3 protein: CASSYTGGAGTGELFF
V gene: TRBV24-1; clone size: -; D gene: TRBD1; J gene: TRBJ2-1; CDR3 DNA: TGTGCCACCAGTGATGCTCTGATGAGACAGGGCAATGAGCAGTTCTTC; CDR3 protein: CATSDALMRQGNEQFF
V gene: TRBV19; clone size: -; D gene: TRBD1; J gene: TRBJ1-2; CDR3 DNA: TGTGCCAGTAGTGCAGCCGGGACAGGGTTCTATGGCTACACCTTC; CDR3 protein: CASSAAGTGFYGYTF
V gene: TRBV19; clone size: -; D gene: -; J gene: TRBJ1-5; CDR3 DNA: TGTGCCAGTAGCATGCGCGGGGAGCAGCCCCAGCATTTT; CDR3 protein: CASSMRGEQPQHF
V gene: TRBV3-1/TRBV3-2; clone size: -; D gene: -; J gene: TRBJ2-1; CDR3 DNA: TGTGCCAGCAGTAGCGGACCTTACAATGAGCAGTTCTTC; CDR3 protein: CASSSGPYNEQFF
V gene: TRBV9; clone size: few; D gene: -; J gene: TRBJ2-7; CDR3 DNA: TGTGCCAGCAGCGTAGGAGTGGGCAGCACATCTAAACCCTACGAGCAGTACTTC; CDR3 protein: CASSVGVGSTSKPYEQYF
V gene: TRBV2; clone size: once; D gene: -; J gene: TRBJ1-4; CDR3 DNA: TGTGCCAGGAACCTTGACAGCGACAGTGAAAAACTGTTTTTT; CDR3 protein: CARNLDSDSEKLFF
V gene: TRBV30; clone size: -; D gene: -; J gene: TRBJ1-2; CDR3 DNA: TGTGCCTGGAGTAGGGGAAACTATGGCTACACCTTC; CDR3 protein: CAWSRGNYGYTF
V gene: TRBV5-1; clone size: -; D gene: TRBD1; J gene: TRBJ1-5; CDR3 DNA: TGCGCCAGCAGCCTGGGACAGGGAGATCAGCCCCAGCATTTT; CDR3 protein: CASSLGQGDQPQHF
V gene: TRBV20-1; clone size: -; D gene: -; J gene: TRBJ1-1; CDR3 DNA: TGCAGTGTAGACACTGAAGCTTTCTTT; CDR3 protein: CSVDTEAFF
V gene: TRBV5-4; clone size: -; D gene: -; J gene: TRBJ2-2; CDR3 DNA: TGTGCCAGCAGCTTGGATGGGCTGAACACCGGGGAGCTGTTTTTT; CDR3 protein: CASSLDGLNTGELFF
V gene: TRBV19; clone size: -; D gene: TRBD2; J gene: TRBJ2-3; CDR3 DNA: TGTGCCAGTAGGACTAGCGGGGGGGCCACAGATACGCAGTATTTT; CDR3 protein: CASRTSGGATDTQYF
V gene: TRBV7-9; clone size: -; D gene: -; J gene: TRBJ1-5; CDR3 DNA: TGTGCCAGCAGCTTGACAGATACTAGCAATCAGCCCCAGCATTTT; CDR3 protein: CASSLTDTSNQPQHF
V gene: TRBV11-2; clone size: -; D gene: -; J gene: TRBJ2-7; CDR3 DNA: TGTGCCAGCAGCTTAGCTTCCCCAGGTAAACTTTCCTACGAGCAGTACTTC; CDR3 protein: CASSLASPGKLSYEQYF
V gene: TRBV6-5; clone size: -; D gene: -; J gene: TRBJ1-1; CDR3 DNA: TGTGCCAGCAGCGTTAGTAACACTGAAGCTTTCTTT; CDR3 protein: CASSVSNTEAFF
V gene: TRBV29-1; clone size: -; D gene: TRBD2; J gene: TRBJ2-3; CDR3 DNA: TGCAGCGTTGAACTAGCGGGCACAGATACGCAGTATTTT; CDR3 protein: CSVELAGTDTQYF
V gene: TRBV4-1; clone size: -; D gene: -; J gene: TRBJ1-5; CDR3 DNA: TGCGCCAGCAGCCCCCGCGCAGTTAGCACTCAGCCCCAGCATTTT; CDR3 protein: CASSPRAVSTQPQHF
V gene: TRBV19; clone size: -; D gene: -; J gene: TRBJ1-4; CDR3 DNA: TGTGCCAGTAGTGCCACCAGACAGGCGACGGTTAATGAAAAACTGTTTTTT; CDR3 protein: CASSATRQATVNEKLFF
V gene: TRBV21-1; clone size: once; D gene: -; J gene: TRBJ2-1; CDR3 DNA: TGTGCCAGCAGTGGGGAGCGCCACAATGAGCAGTTCTTC; CDR3 protein: CASSGERHNEQFF
V gene: TRBV11-2; clone size: -; D gene: TRBD2; J gene: TRBJ2-2; CDR3 DNA: TGTGCCAGCTGGGGTCCCGGACTAGCCCCCGGGGAGCTGTTTTTT; CDR3 protein: CASWGPGLAPGELFF
V gene: TRBV29-1; clone size: -; D gene: TRBD1; J gene: TRBJ2-2; CDR3 DNA: TGCAGCGTTGATCGAAGGGACAGGCTGAACACCGGGGAGCTGTTTTTT; CDR3 protein: CSVDRRDRLNTGELFF
V gene: TRBV2; clone size: -; D gene: TRBD2; J gene: TRBJ2-7; CDR3 DNA: TGTGCCAGCAGTCAACTAGCGTCTTACCACGAGCAGTACTTC; CDR3 protein: CASSQLASYHEQYF
V gene: TRBV14; clone size: -; D gene: -; J gene: TRBJ2-7; CDR3 DNA: TGTGCCAGCAGCCACCGGGGGTCTCACTACGAGCAGTACTTC; CDR3 protein: CASSHRGSHYEQYF
V gene: TRBV7-9; clone size: -; D gene: -; J gene: TRBJ1-3; CDR3 DNA: TGTGCCAGCAGCTTAGCTTGGGGGGTTGAGAGCTCTGGAAACACCATATATTTT; CDR3 protein: CASSLAWGVESSGNTIYF
V gene: TRBV28; clone size: -; D gene: TRBD1; J gene: TRBJ1-2; CDR3 DNA: TGTGCCAGCAGTTTGGGACAGGGGAACTATGGCTACACCTTC; CDR3 protein: CASSLGQGNYGYTF
V gene: TRBV7-6; clone size: -; D gene: TRBD1; J gene: TRBJ2-1; CDR3 DNA: TGTGCCAGCAGCTCTGGACAGGGATCCTACAATGAGCAGTTCTTC; CDR3 protein: CASSSGQGSYNEQFF
V gene: TRBV6-5; clone size: -; D gene: TRBD2; J gene: TRBJ2-1; CDR3 DNA: TGTGCCAGCTCGAGAGCGGGATACTCCTACAATGAGCAGTTCTTC; CDR3 protein: CASSRAGYSYNEQFF
V gene: TRBV19; clone size: few; D gene: TRBD1; J gene: TRBJ1-1; CDR3 DNA: TGTGCCAGTAGTATAGCCCACAGGGGAATGAACACTGAAGCTTTCTTT; CDR3 protein: CASSIAHRGMNTEAFF
V gene: TRBV3-1/TRBV3-2; clone size: -; D gene: -; J gene: TRBJ1-1; CDR3 DNA: TGTGCCAGCAGCCAAGAAGGGAGCATCGGTGGAGCTTTCTTT; CDR3 protein: CASSQEGSIGGAFF
V gene: TRBV3-1/TRBV3-2; clone size: -; D gene: -; J gene: TRBJ1-4; CDR3 DNA: TGTGCCAGCAGCCAAGATAGGCGGAATAATGAAAAACTGTTTTTT; CDR3 protein: CASSQDRRNNEKLFF
V gene: TRBV2; clone size: few; D gene: -; J gene: TRBJ1-5; CDR3 DNA: TGTGCCAGCAGTCCCCATGTCACGGGCAATCAGCCCCAGCATTTT; CDR3 protein: CASSPHVTGNQPQHF